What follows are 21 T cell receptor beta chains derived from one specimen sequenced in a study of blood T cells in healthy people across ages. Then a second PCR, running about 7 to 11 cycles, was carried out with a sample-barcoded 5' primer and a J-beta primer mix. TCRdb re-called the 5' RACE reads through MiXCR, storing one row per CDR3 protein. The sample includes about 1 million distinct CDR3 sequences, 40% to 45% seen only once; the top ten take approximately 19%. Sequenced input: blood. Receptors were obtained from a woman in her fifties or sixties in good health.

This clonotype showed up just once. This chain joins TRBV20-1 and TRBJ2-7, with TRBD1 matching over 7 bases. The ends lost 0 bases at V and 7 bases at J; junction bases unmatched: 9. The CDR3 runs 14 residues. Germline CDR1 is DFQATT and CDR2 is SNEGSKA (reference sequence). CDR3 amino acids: CSAREGRGFGEQYF. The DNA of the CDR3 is TGCAGTGCTAGAGAGGGCAGGGGGTTCGGTGAGCAGTACTTC.

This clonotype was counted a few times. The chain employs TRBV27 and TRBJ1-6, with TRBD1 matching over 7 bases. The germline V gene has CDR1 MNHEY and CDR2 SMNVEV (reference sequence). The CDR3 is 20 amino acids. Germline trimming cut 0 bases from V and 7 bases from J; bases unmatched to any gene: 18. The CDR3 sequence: CASSLSALAVNRGVNSPLHF. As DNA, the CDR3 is TGTGCCAGCAGTTTATCTGCACTTGCTGTTAACAGGGGAGTAAATTCACCCCTCCACTTT.

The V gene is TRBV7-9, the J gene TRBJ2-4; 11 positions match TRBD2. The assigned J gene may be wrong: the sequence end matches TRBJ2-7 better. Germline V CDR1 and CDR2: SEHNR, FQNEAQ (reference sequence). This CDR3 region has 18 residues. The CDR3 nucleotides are TGTGCCAGCAGCCTTCGTCGGGGACTAGCGGACGCAGCCTACGAGCAGTACTTC. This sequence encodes CASSLRRGLADAAYEQYF.

The CDR3 loop is CAISESGFRASGPYEQYF. For the CDR3, the DNA is TGTGCCATCAGTGAGTCGGGGTTTCGGGCTAGCGGACCCTACGAGCAGTACTTC. V is TRBV10-3 and J is TRBJ2-7; TRBD2 matches at 7 bases. Germline V lookup: CDR1 ENHRY, CDR2 SYGVKD. With 0 bases clipped from V and 2 bases from J, the junction kept 13 bases outside the gene matches. The CDR3 totals 18 residues.

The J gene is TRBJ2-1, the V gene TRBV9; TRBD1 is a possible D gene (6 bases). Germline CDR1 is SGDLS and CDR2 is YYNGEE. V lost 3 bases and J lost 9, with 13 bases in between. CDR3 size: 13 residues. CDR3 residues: CASSAGVYAEQFF. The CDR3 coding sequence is TGTGCCAGCAGCGCAGGGGTGTACGCTGAGCAGTTCTTC.

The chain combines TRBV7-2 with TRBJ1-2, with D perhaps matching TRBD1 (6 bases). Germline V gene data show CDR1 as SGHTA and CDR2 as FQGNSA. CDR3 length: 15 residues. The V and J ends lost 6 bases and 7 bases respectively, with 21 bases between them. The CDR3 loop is CASREWGGAEGGYTF. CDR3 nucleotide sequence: TGTGCCAGCAGGGAATGGGGGGGCGCTGAAGGTGGCTACACCTTC.

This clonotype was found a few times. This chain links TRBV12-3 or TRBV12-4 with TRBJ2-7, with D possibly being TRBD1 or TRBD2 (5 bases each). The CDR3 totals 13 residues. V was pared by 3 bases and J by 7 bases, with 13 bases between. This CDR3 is CASSLGRNNEQYF. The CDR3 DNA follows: TGTGCCAGCAGTTTGGGACGGAACAATGAGCAGTACTTC.

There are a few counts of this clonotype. DNA for the CDR3: TGTGCCAGCAGTGAACGCAGCGGGAGGTTGGCAGATACGCAGTATTTT. It specifies CASSERSGRLADTQYF. The V gene is TRBV6-1, the J gene TRBJ2-3; 9 nucleotides agree with TRBD2. J was trimmed by 4 bases and V by 2 bases; bases with no gene match: 7. The CDR3 has 16 residues. The germline V gene has CDR1 MNHNS and CDR2 SASEGT.

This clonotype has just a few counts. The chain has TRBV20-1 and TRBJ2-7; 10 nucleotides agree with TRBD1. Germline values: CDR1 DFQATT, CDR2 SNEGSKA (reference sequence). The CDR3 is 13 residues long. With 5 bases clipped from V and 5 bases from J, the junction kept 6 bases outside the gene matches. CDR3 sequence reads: CSAAGQGFDEQYF. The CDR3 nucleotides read TGCAGTGCTGCGGGACAGGGGTTTGACGAGCAGTACTTC.

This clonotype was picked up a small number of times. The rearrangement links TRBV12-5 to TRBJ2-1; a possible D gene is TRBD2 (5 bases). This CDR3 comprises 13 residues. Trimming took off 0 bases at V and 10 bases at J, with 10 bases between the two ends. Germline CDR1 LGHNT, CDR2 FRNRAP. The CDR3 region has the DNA TGTGCTAGTGGTTTGGTAAGCGGTTTAGAGCAGTTCTTC. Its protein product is CASGLVSGLEQFF.

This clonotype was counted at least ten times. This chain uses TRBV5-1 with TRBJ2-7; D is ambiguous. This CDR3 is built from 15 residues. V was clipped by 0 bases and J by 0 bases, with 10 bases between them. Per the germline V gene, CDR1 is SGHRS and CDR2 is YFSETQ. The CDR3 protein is CASSLGGSVSYEQYF. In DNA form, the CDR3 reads TGCGCCAGCAGCTTGGGTGGAAGCGTCTCCTACGAGCAGTACTTC. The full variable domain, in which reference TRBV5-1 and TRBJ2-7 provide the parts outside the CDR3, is KAGVTQTPRYLIKTRGQQVTLSCSPISGHRSVSWYQQTPGQGLQFLFEYFSETQRNKGNFPGRFSGRQFSNSRSEMNVSTLELGDSALYLCASSLGGSVSYEQYFGPGTRLTVT.

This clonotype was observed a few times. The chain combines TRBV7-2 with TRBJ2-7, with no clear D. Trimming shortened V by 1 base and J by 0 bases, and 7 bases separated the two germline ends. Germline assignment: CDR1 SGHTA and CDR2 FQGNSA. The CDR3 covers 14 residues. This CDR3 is CASSLGHHSYEQYF. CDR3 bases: TGTGCCAGCAGCTTAGGTCACCACTCCTACGAGCAGTACTTC.

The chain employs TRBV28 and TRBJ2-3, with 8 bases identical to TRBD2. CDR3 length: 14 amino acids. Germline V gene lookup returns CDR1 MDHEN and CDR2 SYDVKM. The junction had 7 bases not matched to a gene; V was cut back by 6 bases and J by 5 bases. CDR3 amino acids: CASRSGGGEDTQYF. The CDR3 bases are TGTGCCAGCAGATCCGGGGGGGGAGAAGATACGCAGTATTTT.

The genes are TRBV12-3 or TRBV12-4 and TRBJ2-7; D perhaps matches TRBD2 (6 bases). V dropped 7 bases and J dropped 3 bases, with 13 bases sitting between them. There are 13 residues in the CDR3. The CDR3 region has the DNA TGTGCCAGCATCGGGGGTTCCTACTACGAGCAGTACTTC. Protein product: CASIGGSYYEQYF.

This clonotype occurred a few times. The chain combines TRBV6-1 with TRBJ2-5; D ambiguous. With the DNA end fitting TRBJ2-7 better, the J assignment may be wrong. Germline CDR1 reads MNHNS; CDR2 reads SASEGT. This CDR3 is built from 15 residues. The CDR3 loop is CASSDLDLWGYEQYF. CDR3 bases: TGTGCCAGCAGTGATTTGGACCTCTGGGGCTACGAGCAGTACTTC.

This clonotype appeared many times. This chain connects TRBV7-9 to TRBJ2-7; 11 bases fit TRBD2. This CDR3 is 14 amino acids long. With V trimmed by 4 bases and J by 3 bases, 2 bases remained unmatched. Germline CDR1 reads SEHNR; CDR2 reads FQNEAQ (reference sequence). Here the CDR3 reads CASSSGLAVYEQYF. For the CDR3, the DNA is TGTGCCAGCAGCTCGGGACTAGCGGTCTACGAGCAGTACTTC. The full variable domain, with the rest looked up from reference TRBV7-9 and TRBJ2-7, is DTGVSQNPRHKITKRGQNVTFRCDPISEHNRLYWYRQTLGQGPEFLTYFQNEAQLEKSRLLSDRFSAERPKGSFSTLEIQRTEQGDSAMYLCASSSGLAVYEQYFGPGTRLTVT.

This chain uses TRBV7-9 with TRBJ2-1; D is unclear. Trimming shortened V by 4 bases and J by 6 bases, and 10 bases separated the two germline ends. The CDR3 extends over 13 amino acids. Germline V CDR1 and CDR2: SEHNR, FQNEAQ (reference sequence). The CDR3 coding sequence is TGTGCCAGCAGCTCCCCCTTGGGCAATGAGCAGTTCTTC. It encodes CASSSPLGNEQFF.

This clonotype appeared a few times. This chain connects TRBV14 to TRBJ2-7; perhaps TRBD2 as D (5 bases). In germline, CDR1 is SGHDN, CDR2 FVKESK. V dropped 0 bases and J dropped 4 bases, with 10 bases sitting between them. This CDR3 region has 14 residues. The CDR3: CASSQDGGIYEQYF. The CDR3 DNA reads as TGTGCCAGCAGCCAAGATGGAGGAATTTACGAGCAGTACTTC.

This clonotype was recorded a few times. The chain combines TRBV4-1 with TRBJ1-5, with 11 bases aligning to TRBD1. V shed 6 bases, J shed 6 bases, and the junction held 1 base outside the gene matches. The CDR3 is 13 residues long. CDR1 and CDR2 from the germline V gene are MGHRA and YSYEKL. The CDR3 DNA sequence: TGCGCCAGCAGGGGGACAGGGGGTCAGCCCCAGCATTTT. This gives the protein CASRGTGGQPQHF.

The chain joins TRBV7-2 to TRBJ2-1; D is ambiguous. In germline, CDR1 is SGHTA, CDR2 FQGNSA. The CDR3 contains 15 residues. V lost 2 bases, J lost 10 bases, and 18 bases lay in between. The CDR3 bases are TGTGCCAGCAGCTTAAGTTTAGCTGCCGGGCGGGAGCAGTTCTTC. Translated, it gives CASSLSLAAGREQFF.

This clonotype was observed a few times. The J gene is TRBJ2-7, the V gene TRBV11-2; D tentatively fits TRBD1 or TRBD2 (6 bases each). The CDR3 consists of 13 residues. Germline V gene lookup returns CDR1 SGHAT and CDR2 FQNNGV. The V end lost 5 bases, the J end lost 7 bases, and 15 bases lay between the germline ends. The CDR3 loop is CASSVWGAREQYF. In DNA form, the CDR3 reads TGTGCCAGCAGCGTATGGGGGGCAAGGGAGCAGTACTTC.